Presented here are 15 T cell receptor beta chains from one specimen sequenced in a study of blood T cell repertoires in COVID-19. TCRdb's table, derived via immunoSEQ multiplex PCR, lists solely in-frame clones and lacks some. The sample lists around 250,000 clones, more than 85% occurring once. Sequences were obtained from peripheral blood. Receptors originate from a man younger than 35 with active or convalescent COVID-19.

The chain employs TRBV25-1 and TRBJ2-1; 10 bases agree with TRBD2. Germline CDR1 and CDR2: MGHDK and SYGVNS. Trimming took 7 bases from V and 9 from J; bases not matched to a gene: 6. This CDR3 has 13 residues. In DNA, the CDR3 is TGTGCCAGCACTAGCGGGAGTACGGGTGAGCAGTTCTTC. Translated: CASTSGSTGEQFF.

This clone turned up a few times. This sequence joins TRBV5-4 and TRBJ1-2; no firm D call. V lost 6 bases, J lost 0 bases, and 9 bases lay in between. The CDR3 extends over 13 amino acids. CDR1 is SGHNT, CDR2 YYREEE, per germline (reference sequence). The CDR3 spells CASTHSPNYGYTF. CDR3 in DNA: TGTGCCAGCACCCATAGTCCTAACTATGGCTACACCTTC.

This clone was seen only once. The CDR3 DNA follows: TGTGCCAGCAGCGGGTGGGACTTAGGAGACGAGACCCAGTACTTC. Translated: CASSGWDLGDETQYF. V is TRBV5-5 and J is TRBJ2-5, with TRBD2 as a possible D gene (6 bases). Trimming removed 4 bases at V and 5 bases at J, with 18 bases between. CDR3 length: 15 amino acids. Germline CDR1 reads SGHKS; CDR2 reads YYEKEE (reference sequence).

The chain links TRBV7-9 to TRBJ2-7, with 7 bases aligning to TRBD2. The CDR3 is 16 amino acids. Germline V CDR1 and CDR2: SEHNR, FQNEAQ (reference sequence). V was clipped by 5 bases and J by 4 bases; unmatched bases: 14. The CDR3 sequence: CASSEMAGAYPYEQYF. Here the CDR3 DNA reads TGTGCCAGCAGCGAGATGGCGGGAGCATACCCTTACGAGCAGTACTTC.

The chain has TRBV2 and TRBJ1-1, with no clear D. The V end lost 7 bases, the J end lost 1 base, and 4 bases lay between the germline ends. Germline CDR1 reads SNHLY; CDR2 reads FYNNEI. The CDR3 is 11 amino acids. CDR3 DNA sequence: TGTGCCAGCAAGAGGAACACTGAAGCTTTCTTT. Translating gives CASKRNTEAFF. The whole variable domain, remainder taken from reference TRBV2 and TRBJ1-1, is EPEVTQTPSHQVTQMGQEVILRCVPISNHLYFYWYRQILGQKVEFLVSFYNNEISEKSEIFDDQFSVERPDGSNFTLKIRSTKLEDSAMYFCASKRNTEAFFGQGTRLTVV.

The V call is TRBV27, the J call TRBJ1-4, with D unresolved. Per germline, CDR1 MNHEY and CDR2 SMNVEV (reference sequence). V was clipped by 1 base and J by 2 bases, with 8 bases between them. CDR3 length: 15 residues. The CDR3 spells CASSLYSATNEKLFF. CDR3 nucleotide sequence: TGTGCCAGCAGTTTATACAGTGCTACTAATGAAAAACTGTTTTTT.

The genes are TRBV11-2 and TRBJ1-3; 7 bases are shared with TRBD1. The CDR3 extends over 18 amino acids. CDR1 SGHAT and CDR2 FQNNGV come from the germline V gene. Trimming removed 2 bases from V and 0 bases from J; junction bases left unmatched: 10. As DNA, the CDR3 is TGTGCCAGCAGCTTATGGGGACAGACCTTGGTCTCTGGAAACACCATATATTTT. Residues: CASSLWGQTLVSGNTIYF.

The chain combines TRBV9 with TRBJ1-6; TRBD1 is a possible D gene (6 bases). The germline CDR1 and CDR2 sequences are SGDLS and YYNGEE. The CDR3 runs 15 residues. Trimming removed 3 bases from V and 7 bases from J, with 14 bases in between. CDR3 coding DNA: TGTGCCAGCAGCGATAGGACAGAAGAGAATTCACCCCTCCACTTT. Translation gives CASSDRTEENSPLHF.

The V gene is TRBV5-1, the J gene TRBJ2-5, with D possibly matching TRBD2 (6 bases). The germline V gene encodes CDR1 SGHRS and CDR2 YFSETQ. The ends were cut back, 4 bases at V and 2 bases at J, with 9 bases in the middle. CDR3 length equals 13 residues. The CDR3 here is CASSPGTQETQYF. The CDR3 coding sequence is TGCGCCAGCAGCCCGGGGACTCAAGAGACCCAGTACTTC.

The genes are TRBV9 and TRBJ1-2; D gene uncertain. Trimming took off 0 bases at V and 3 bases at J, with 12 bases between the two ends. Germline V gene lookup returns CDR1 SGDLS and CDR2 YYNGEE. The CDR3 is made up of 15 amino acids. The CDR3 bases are TGTGCCAGCAGCGTAGAGTTAGGAGCGGACTATGGCTACACCTTC. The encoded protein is CASSVELGADYGYTF.

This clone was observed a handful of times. The CDR3 sequence is CASSLAPGQAGDTQYF. The CDR3 DNA reads TGCGCCAGCAGCTTGGCCCCGGGACAGGCAGGAGATACGCAGTATTTT. V usage is TRBV5-1 and J usage is TRBJ2-3; 8 positions match TRBD1. This CDR3 region has 16 residues. The ends lost 0 bases at V and 5 bases at J; junction bases unmatched: 8. Looked up from germline, CDR1 is SGHRS and CDR2 is YFSETQ.

The CDR3 region has the DNA TGTGCCAGCAGTTACGACAGTAACTATGGCTACACCTTC. Its translation is CASSYDSNYGYTF. The genes are TRBV6-2 or TRBV6-3 and TRBJ1-2; the D gene is possibly TRBD1 (5 bases). Trimming pared 2 bases from V and 1 base from J, leaving 5 bases between. The CDR3 consists of 13 residues. Germline-derived CDR1 and CDR2 are MNHEY and SVGEGT.

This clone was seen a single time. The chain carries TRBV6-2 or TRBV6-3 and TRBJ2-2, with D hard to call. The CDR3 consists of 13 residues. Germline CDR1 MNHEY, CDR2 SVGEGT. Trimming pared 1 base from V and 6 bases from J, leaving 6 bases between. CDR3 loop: CASSYYGPGELFF. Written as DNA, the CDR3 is TGTGCCAGCAGTTACTACGGTCCCGGGGAGCTGTTTTTT.

The CDR3 nucleotides are TGTGCCAGCTCACCACGGGTGGTAGCGGGAGTGACTGAGCAGTTCTTC. It specifies CASSPRVVAGVTEQFF. This rearrangement joins TRBV18 to TRBJ2-1, with 9 bases identical to TRBD2. Losses at the gene ends were 1 base for V and 9 bases for J; bases not matched to a gene: 10. In germline, CDR1 is KGHSH, CDR2 LQKENI. CDR3 length: 16 amino acids.

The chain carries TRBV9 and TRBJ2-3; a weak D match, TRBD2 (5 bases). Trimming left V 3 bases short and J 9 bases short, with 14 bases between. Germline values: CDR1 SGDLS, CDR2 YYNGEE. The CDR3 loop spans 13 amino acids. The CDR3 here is CASSAATSYTQYF. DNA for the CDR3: TGTGCCAGCAGCGCAGCTACTAGTTACACGCAGTATTTT.